The 14 T cell receptor beta chains presented below share a single source sample, sequenced in a study of technical replicates of blood from several donors. Repertoires were generated with immunoSEQ multiplex PCR, while TCRdb's copy carries only in-frame clones and drops some. Among around 70,000 clones listed, about 94% were seen once. Sample: T cells isolated from PBMCs. The source of these receptors is a human donor in good health.

This sequence joins TRBV29-1 and TRBJ2-7; D is perhaps TRBD2 (5 bases). V was clipped by 5 bases and J by 0 bases, with 14 bases between them. CDR1 and CDR2 from the germline V gene are SQVTM and ANQGSEA. The CDR3 covers 14 residues. The CDR3 loop reads CSVSGGDNSYEQYF. The DNA for the CDR3 is TGCAGCGTTTCCGGAGGAGACAACTCCTACGAGCAGTACTTC.

This chain joins TRBV6-5 and TRBJ1-1; 7 nucleotides agree with TRBD1. After removal of 4 bases from V and 2 bases from J, the junction contained 10 bases not matched to a gene. Germline V gene lookup returns CDR1 MNHEY and CDR2 SVGAGI. The CDR3 contains 16 residues. CDR3 residues: CASSLDTGTANTEAFF. The DNA of the CDR3 is TGTGCCAGCAGTTTAGACACCGGGACAGCCAACACTGAAGCTTTCTTT.

V is TRBV9 and J is TRBJ1-4; 10 positions agree with TRBD1. After removal of 2 bases from V and 1 base from J, the junction contained 2 bases not matched to a gene. Germline V CDR1 and CDR2: SGDLS, YYNGEE. The length of the CDR3 is 16 residues. CDR3 sequence: CASSVGTGVTNEKLFF. The CDR3 bases are TGTGCCAGCAGCGTCGGGACAGGGGTAACTAATGAAAAACTGTTTTTT. The whole variable domain, filled in from reference TRBV9 and TRBJ1-4, reads DSGVTQTPKHLITATGQRVTLRCSPRSGDLSVYWYQQSLDQGLQFLIQYYNGEERAKGNILERFSAQQFPDLHSELNLSSLELGDSALYFCASSVGTGVTNEKLFFGSGTQLSVL.

V gene TRBV1 combines with J gene TRBJ1-4; TRBD1 reflects the table's D call only, with no check against the DNA. TRBV1 is termed a pseudogene. The CDR3 sequence is 15 residues long. CDR3 sequence: CTSSQDGRVWAQLFF. CDR3 in DNA: TGCACCAGCAGCCAAGATGGCAGGGTATGGGCGCAACTGTTTTTT.

This chain joins TRBV2 and TRBJ1-5; TRBD1 matches 7 bases. Germline V CDR1 and CDR2: SNHLY, FYNNEI. The V segment lost 4 bases and the J segment 4 bases; nucleotides outside the gene matches: 4. The CDR3 contains 14 residues. CDR3 in DNA: TGTGCCAGCAGTGGTCAGGGGGAGAATCAGCCCCAGCATTTT. Translated: CASSGQGENQPQHF. The entire variable domain, with the rest obtained from reference TRBV2 and TRBJ1-5, is as follows: EPEVTQTPSHQVTQMGQEVILRCVPISNHLYFYWYRQILGQKVEFLVSFYNNEISEKSEIFDDQFSVERPDGSNFTLKIRSTKLEDSAMYFCASSGQGENQPQHFGDGTRLSIL.

The rearrangement links TRBV6-5 to TRBJ2-7, with TRBD2 matching over 11 bases. V shed 5 bases and J 0 bases; nucleotides not matched to a gene: 3. Germline loops: CDR1 MNHEY, CDR2 SVGAGI. The CDR3 spans 15 residues. This CDR3 reads CASSRTSGSSYEQYF. The CDR3 DNA sequence: TGTGCCAGCAGTCGCACTAGCGGGAGCTCCTACGAGCAGTACTTC.

The V call is TRBV30, the J call TRBJ2-7; the match to TRBD2 covers 8 bases. Germline lookup yields CDR1 GTSNPN and CDR2 SVGIG (reference sequence). There are 13 residues in the CDR3. V shed 7 bases and J 3 bases; nucleotides not matched to a gene: 8. This chain's CDR3 is CASRGGANYEQYF. In DNA form, the CDR3 reads TGTGCCTCCCGGGGGGGGGCGAACTACGAGCAGTACTTC.

This sequence joins TRBV7-3 and TRBJ2-2; weak D call: TRBD1 (5 bases). Deletions cut 2 bases from V and 0 bases from J, with 10 bases between. Germline CDR1 is SGHTA and CDR2 is FQGTGA. There are 16 residues in the CDR3. The CDR3 nucleotides read TGTGCCAGCAGCTTATCGGACATCTCGAACACCGGGGAGCTGTTTTTT. Translated, it gives CASSLSDISNTGELFF.

V usage is TRBV6-6 and J usage is TRBJ2-5; 9 nucleotides align to TRBD2. V shed 7 bases, J shed 4 bases, and the junction held 13 bases outside the gene matches. The CDR3 consists of 16 residues. Per germline, CDR1 MNHNY and CDR2 SVGAGI (reference sequence). The CDR3 spells CASTEGSGRFGETQYF. For the CDR3, the DNA is TGTGCCAGCACTGAGGGTAGCGGGAGATTCGGAGAGACCCAGTACTTC.

The rearrangement uses TRBV27 and TRBJ1-1, with 9 bases that match TRBD1. There are 15 residues in the CDR3. V lost 4 bases, J lost 5 bases, and 8 bases stayed unmatched. The germline CDR1 and CDR2 sequences are MNHEY and SMNVEV (reference sequence). The chain's CDR3 is CASSSTGTGRTEAFF. CDR3 coding DNA: TGTGCCAGCAGTTCAACCGGGACAGGGCGGACTGAAGCTTTCTTT.

The chain combines TRBV4-3 with TRBJ2-7; the match to TRBD2 covers 9 bases. The V segment lost 1 base and the J segment 6 bases; nucleotides outside the gene matches: 7. Germline V gene lookup returns CDR1 LGHNA and CDR2 YSLEER. The CDR3 consists of 15 residues. The DNA of the CDR3 is TGCGCCAGCAGCCAAGGTAGCGGGAGTGGGCGCGAGCAGTACTTC. As protein: CASSQGSGSGREQYF.

The chain is built from TRBV2 and TRBJ2-1, with D possibly TRBD2 on 6 matching bases. V gave up 0 bases and J gave up 0 bases, with 9 bases separating them. Germline-derived CDR1 and CDR2 are SNHLY and FYNNEI. The CDR3 runs 16 residues. CDR3 region: CASSEAGTGSYNEQFF. The CDR3, as DNA: TGTGCCAGCAGTGAAGCCGGGACTGGCTCCTACAATGAGCAGTTCTTC.

This clone was observed a few times. This rearrangement joins TRBV5-4 to TRBJ2-7; TRBD2 agrees at 7 bases. V trimming: 9 bases; J trimming: 0 bases; junction bases outside the gene matches: 9. The CDR3 runs 14 residues. CDR1 SGHNT and CDR2 YYREEE come from the germline V gene (reference sequence). This CDR3 is CATSLGGSSYEQYF. Here the CDR3 DNA reads TGTGCCACCTCTTTGGGGGGGAGCTCCTACGAGCAGTACTTC.

The V call is TRBV11-3, the J call TRBJ2-5, with 7 bases matching TRBD1. With 3 bases clipped from V and 1 base from J, the junction kept 2 bases outside the gene matches. Germline CDR1 and CDR2: SGHNT and YENEEA. This CDR3 region has 14 residues. The CDR3 DNA is TGTGCCAGCAGCTTCTGGGACAGCCAAGAGACCCAGTACTTC. It yields the protein CASSFWDSQETQYF.